These 6 T cell receptor beta chains were all obtained from the same sample, sequenced in a study of regulatory T cells in long-lasting Graves disease. CDR3-region Arm-PCR and iRepertoire HTBI primers produced the TCR beta libraries. One entry per CDR3 protein results from TCRdb running MiXCR on the multiplex PCR reads. Of around 500,000 distinct CDR3 sequences listed, less than 15% are singletons. Sample time point: newly diagnosed GD, antithyroid drugs for less than 3 months. PBMCs were the source of the RNA used for TCR sequencing. The same sample was also used in a study of T cells in Graves' hyperthyroidism and ophthalmopathy.

The sequences come from peripheral blood mononuclear cells (PBMCs), collected at new diagnosis, from a patient treated with antithyroid drugs. Source of these receptors: a young man with Graves disease.

The V gene is TRBV14, the J gene TRBJ2-7; D possibly corresponds to TRBD1 (5 bases). The length of the CDR3 is 14 residues. The V end was cut by 3 bases, the J end by 1 base, with 10 bases between. Germline-derived CDR1 and CDR2 are SGHDN and FVKESK. CDR3 protein: CASSQRKGSYEQYF. CDR3 coding DNA: TGTGCCAGCAGCCAGCGGAAGGGGTCCTACGAGCAGTACTTC.

The chain joins TRBV6-2 or TRBV6-3 to TRBJ1-5; the D is unclear. In germline, CDR1 is MNHEY, CDR2 SVGEGT. CDR3 length equals 13 residues. V was cut by 2 bases and J by 4 bases, with 6 bases left in between. CDR3 protein: CASSYLGNQPQHF. The CDR3 DNA reads TGTGCCAGCAGTTACCTAGGGAATCAGCCCCAGCATTTT.

This clonotype was counted only a few times. V gene TRBV29-1 combines with J gene TRBJ2-1, with 9 bases fitting TRBD2. CDR1 SQVTM and CDR2 ANQGSEA come from the germline V gene. The CDR3 covers 15 residues. Trimming at V came to 0 bases and at J to 15 bases, leaving 15 bases not matched to a gene. The CDR3: CSVEEWGLAGSEGFF. The CDR3 DNA is TGCAGCGTTGAAGAATGGGGGCTAGCGGGGTCCGAGGGGTTCTTC.

This clonotype appeared many times. V usage is TRBV6-5 and J usage is TRBJ2-7, with 14 bases aligning to TRBD2. The V gene's germline CDR1 is MNHEY and CDR2 SVGAGI. The ends lost 2 bases at V and 7 bases at J; junction bases unmatched: 7. The CDR3 runs 16 residues. CDR3 residues: CASSYPGLAGAGEQYF. CDR3 nucleotide sequence: TGTGCCAGCAGTTACCCGGGACTAGCGGGAGCAGGAGAGCAGTACTTC.

As regards this clonotype: This clone may be a read error of a much larger clone one base away. The rearrangement uses TRBV30 and TRBJ1-2; D gene unclear. Between the trimmed V and J ends, which lost 5 bases and 7 bases, there was a span of 23 bases. The CDR3 length is 15 residues. CDR1 and CDR2 (germline): GTSNPN, SVGIG (reference sequence). The CDR3 region has the DNA TGTGCCTGGGGCGGACTCGGACTCGTAATGGGTGGCTACACCTTC. Translating gives CAWGGLGLVMGGYTF.

This clonotype was seen ten or more times. The genes are TRBV19 and TRBJ2-7, with 7 bases identical to TRBD1. The CDR3 is made up of 13 amino acids. The ends lost 8 bases at V and 1 base at J; junction bases unmatched: 5. Germline lookup yields CDR1 LNHDA and CDR2 SQIVND (reference sequence). CDR3 sequence reads: CASRGQESYEQYF. CDR3 nucleotide sequence: TGTGCCAGTCGTGGACAGGAGTCCTACGAGCAGTACTTC.